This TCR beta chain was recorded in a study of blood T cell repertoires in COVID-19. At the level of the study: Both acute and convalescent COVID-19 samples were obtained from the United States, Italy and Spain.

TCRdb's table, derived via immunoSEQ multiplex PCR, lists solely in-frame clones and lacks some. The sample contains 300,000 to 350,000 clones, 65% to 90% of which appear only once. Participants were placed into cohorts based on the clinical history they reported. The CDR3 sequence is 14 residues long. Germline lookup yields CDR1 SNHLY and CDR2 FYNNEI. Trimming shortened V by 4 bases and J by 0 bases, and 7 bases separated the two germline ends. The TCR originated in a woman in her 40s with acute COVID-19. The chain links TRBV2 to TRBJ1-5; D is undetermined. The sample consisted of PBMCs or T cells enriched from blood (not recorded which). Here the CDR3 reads CASSGLNSNQPQHF. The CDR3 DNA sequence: TGTGCCAGCAGTGGGCTGAATAGCAATCAGCCCCAGCATTTT.